The T cell receptor beta chain described here comes from a study of control samples from healthy donors and cancer patients. CDR3 size: 13 residues. Trimming cost V 3 bases and J 2 bases, with 7 bases left between them. The germline V gene has CDR1 SGHAT and CDR2 FQNNGV. Assay: immunoSEQ multiplex PCR; the TCRdb copy retains only in-frame clones and omits some. This sample has 130,000 to 150,000 clones, with 70% to 90% found just once. The chain carries TRBV11-2 and TRBJ2-5; D gene unclear. The specimen was blood. This sequence originates from a woman aged 25 to 39 in good health. CDR3 residues: CASSLIPQETQYF. The CDR3 bases are TGTGCCAGCAGCTTGATACCGCAAGAGACCCAGTACTTC.